This T cell receptor (beta chain) was captured in a study of vaccination and CD4 T cells after COVID-19. CD4+ T cells that had been cultured provided DNA sequenced with the Oncomine TCR Beta short-read assay. One entry per CDR3 protein results from TCRdb running MiXCR on the PCR reads. The sample includes about 20,000 distinct CDR3 sequences, over 50% seen only once; the top ten take 5.5% to 8.5%. Comments on this clonotype: Its antigen remains unknown.

Treatment here: approximately nine-day PBMC culture with coronavirus spike peptide pools or control peptides (ViraFEST assay). V gave up 6 bases and J gave up 6 bases, with 15 bases separating them. The CDR3 has 14 residues. Specimen: CD4+ T cells from blood, cultured in vitro, collected before SARS-CoV-2 vaccination. The V call is TRBV12-3 or TRBV12-4, the J call TRBJ1-5, with a weak D call TRBD1 (5 bases). The receptor's source is a human donor who had recovered from COVID-19. The CDR3 sequence: CASRLGGGSQPQHF. CDR3 in DNA: TGTGCCAGCAGACTCGGTGGGGGTAGTCAGCCCCAGCATTTT.